This T cell receptor (beta chain) was retrieved from a study of blood T cell repertoires in COVID-19. Study in general: The United States, Italy and Spain were the sources of the acute and convalescent COVID-19 samples.

Germline V gene lookup returns CDR1 SGHNT and CDR2 YYREEE (reference sequence). This CDR3 has 14 amino acids. The ends were cut back, 2 bases at V and 1 base at J, with 9 bases in the middle. As processed by the authors: Amplification from reference gene primers served as the basis for estimated nucleated cell counts. TCRdb's copy holds only in-frame clones and misses some; the assay was immunoSEQ multiplex PCR. Clonal size and the V and J genes are those of that table, whereas D and trimming came from the DNA. The table has around 150,000 clones, over 80% seen once; the top ten hold roughly a tenth.

The source material was peripheral blood. V and J are TRBV5-4 and TRBJ1-2, with TRBD1 as a possible D gene (6 bases). The sequence was collected from a man between 60 and 75 years old with active or convalescent COVID-19. CDR3 sequence reads: CASSFEGVNYGYTF. The CDR3 region has the DNA TGTGCCAGCAGCTTTGAGGGGGTTAACTATGGCTACACCTTC. The full variable domain, in which reference TRBV5-4 and TRBJ1-2 provide the parts outside the CDR3, is ETGVTQSPTHLIKTRGQQVTLRCSSQSGHNTVSWYQQALGQGPQFIFQYYREEENGRGNFPPRFSGLQFPNYSSELNVNALELDDSALYLCASSFEGVNYGYTFGSGTRLTVV.